A single T cell receptor beta chain is shown here with its context. Its antigen is not known. Germline V gene sequence: CDR1 SNHLY, CDR2 FYNNEI. The V gene lost 0 bases and the J gene lost 5 bases, with 17 bases spanning the gap. The CDR3 extends over 17 amino acids. The sample comes from a study of cytomegalovirus exposure and HLA in healthy donors. Study-level results: A later look showed TCR association rates differing by HLA locus, highest for DRB1 and lowest for HLA-C.

The PCR used 60 Vbeta and 13 Jbeta primers. Libraries were prepared by immunoSEQ multiplex PCR; TCRdb keeps only in-frame clonotypes and omits some of them. The table lists about 180,000 clones, approximately 82% of them singletons, with 0.95% to 1.5% in the top ten. The chain employs TRBV2 and TRBJ2-1, with D perhaps TRBD2 (5 bases). The sample comprised PBMCs. The source of this sequence is a girl aged 2-15 years in good health and CMV-seropositive. The CDR3 region has the DNA TGTGCCAGCAGTGAAGCGCGGGTCACCGGGGTCCACAATGAGCAGTTCTTC. Residues: CASSEARVTGVHNEQFF. Full variable domain (remainder filled in from reference TRBV2 and TRBJ2-1): EPEVTQTPSHQVTQMGQEVILRCVPISNHLYFYWYRQILGQKVEFLVSFYNNEISEKSEIFDDQFSVERPDGSNFTLKIRSTKLEDSAMYFCASSEARVTGVHNEQFFGPGTRLTVL.